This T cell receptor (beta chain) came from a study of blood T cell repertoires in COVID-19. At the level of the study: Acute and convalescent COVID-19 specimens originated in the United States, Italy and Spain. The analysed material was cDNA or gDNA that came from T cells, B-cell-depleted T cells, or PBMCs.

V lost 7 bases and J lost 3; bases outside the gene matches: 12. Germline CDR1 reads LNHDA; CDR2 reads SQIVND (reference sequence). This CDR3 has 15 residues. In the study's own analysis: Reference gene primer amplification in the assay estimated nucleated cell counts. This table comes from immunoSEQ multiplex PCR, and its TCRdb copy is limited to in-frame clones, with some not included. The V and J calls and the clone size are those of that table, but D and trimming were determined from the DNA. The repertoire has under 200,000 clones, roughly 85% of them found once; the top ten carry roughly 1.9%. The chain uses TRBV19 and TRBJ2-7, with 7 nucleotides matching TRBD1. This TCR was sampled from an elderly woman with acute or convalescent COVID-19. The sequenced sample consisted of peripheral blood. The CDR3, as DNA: TGTGCCAGTAAGGTTTCGTGGACAGGAGACTACGAGCAGTACTTC. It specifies CASKVSWTGDYEQYF.